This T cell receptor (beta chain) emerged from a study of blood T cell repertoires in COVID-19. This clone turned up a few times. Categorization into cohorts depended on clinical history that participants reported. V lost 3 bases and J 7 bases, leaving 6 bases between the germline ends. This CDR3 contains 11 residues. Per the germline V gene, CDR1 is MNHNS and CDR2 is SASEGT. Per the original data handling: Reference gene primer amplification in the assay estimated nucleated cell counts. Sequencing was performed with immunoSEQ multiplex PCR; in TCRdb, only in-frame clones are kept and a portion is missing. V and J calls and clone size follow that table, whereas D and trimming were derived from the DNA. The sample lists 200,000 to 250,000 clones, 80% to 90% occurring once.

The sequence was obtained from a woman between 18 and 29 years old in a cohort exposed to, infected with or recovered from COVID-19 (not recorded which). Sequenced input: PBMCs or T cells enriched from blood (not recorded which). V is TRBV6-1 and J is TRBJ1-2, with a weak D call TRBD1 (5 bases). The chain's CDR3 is CASSDRAGYTF. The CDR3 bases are TGTGCCAGCAGTGACAGGGCTGGCTACACCTTC.